This T cell receptor beta chain is from a study of cytomegalovirus exposure and HLA in healthy donors. The study, taken as a whole, reports: In a later analysis, at a false discovery rate of 0.05, 16,951 TCR beta sequences matched HLA alleles. Cytomegalovirus status was reportedly diagnosed by the classifier with high specificity and sensitivity. Later analysis found that TCR beta chains associated with HLA were more clonally expanded than other, equally common chains.

The V and J ends lost 5 bases and 4 bases respectively, with 21 bases between them. The CDR3 runs to 17 residues. Germline V lookup: CDR1 SEHNR, CDR2 FQNEAQ (reference sequence). In the PCR, 60 Vbeta and 13 Jbeta primers were used. Original methodology: Later work found 65 million to 85 million unique TCR beta chains, with about 10 million shared. Using immunoSEQ multiplex PCR, the repertoire was profiled, and TCRdb retains in-frame clones only, with some absent. The DNA gave D and trimming, while V, J and clone size come from that table. The data contain about 120,000 clones, about 86% of them singletons. Concerning this clone: What it recognizes is unknown.

The rearrangement links TRBV7-9 to TRBJ2-1; D may be TRBD2 (7 bases). The sequenced material came from PBMCs. The clonotype comes from a middle-aged woman in good health and CMV-seronegative. CDR3 in DNA: TGTGCCAGCAGCGACACCTCCGGGGGGCGGTTTTACAATGAGCAGTTCTTC. Amino acid sequence: CASSDTSGGRFYNEQFF.